The clone carrying this T cell receptor beta chain was seen just once. The repertoire was sequenced with immunoSEQ multiplex PCR; TCRdb's copy has only in-frame clones and lacks some. The data contain more than 2,000,000 clones, roughly 92% of them singletons. This entry belongs to a study of shared clonotypes between healthy human individuals. V lost 0 bases and J lost 8, with 23 bases in between. This CDR3 spans 17 amino acids. CDR1 is SNHLY and CDR2 is FYNNEI in the germline V gene. Sequenced: naive CD4+ T cells sorted from blood. Subset described: CD45RA+ positively selected. The chain couples TRBV2 to TRBJ2-7; possibly TRBD1 or TRBD2 for D (5 bases each). The sequence was collected from a man aged 18 to 35 in good health. In DNA form, the CDR3 reads TGTGCCAGCAGTGAAGCGGCACCGGGACGGTCTCCAGTGCAGCAGTACTTC. Its translation: CASSEAAPGRSPVQQYF.